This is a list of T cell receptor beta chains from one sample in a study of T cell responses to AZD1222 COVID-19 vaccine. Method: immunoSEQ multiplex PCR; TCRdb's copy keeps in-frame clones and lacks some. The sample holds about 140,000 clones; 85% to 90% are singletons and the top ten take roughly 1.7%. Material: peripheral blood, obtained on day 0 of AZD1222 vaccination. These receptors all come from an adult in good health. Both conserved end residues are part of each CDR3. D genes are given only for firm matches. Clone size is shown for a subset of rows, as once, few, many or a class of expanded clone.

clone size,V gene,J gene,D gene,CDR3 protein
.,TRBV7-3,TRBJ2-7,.,CASSSAGTAANEQYF
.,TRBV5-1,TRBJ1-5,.,CASSLAGYSNQPQHF
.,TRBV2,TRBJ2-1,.,CASRTFSTPSFPNEQFF
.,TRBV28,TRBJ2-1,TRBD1,CASNSLRGLYNEQFF
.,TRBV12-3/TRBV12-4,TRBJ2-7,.,CASSSGQPYEQYF
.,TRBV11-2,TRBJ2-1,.,CASSLVYNEQFF
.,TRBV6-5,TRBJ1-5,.,CASRTGAPNQPQHF
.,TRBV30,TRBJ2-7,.,CAWSVPLDRPRSHEQYF
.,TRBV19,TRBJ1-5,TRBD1,CASTPDRGGNQPQHF
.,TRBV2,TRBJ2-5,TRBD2,CARSQTSGILETQYF
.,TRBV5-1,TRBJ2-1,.,CASSFRGGTSYNEQFF
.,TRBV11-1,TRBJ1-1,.,CASSLGWGAEAFF
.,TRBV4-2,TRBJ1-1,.,CASSQDKLGTEAFF
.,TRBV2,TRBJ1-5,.,CASTEGNEPNQPQHF
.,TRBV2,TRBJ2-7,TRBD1,CASREGQGFNEQYF
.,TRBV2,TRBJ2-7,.,CASSGLPPRASYEQYF
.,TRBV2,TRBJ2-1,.,CASPGLRSSYNEQFF
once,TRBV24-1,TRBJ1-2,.,CATSDFAGHHGYTF
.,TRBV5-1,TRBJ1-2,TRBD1,CASSFGTATNYGYTF
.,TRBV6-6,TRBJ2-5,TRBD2,CASTQTGGRETQYF
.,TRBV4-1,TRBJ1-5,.,CASSQDLYNQPQHF
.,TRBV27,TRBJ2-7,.,CASTPRRGYDPYEQYF
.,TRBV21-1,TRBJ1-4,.,CASSKGDRGGLFF
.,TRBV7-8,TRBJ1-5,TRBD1,CASSPRTGYSNQPQHF
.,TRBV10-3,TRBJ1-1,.,CAISDWGALQAFF
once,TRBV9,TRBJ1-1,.,CASSELRGSNTEAFF
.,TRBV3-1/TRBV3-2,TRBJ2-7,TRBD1,CASSQGRTGVADKQYF
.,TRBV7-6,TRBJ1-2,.,CASSPTTSYGYTF
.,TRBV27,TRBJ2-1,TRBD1,CASNSGQGYINEQFF
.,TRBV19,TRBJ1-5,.,CASSDRRENQPQHF
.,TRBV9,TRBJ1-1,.,CASLAIAANTEAFF
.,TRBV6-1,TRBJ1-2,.,CASSEALREQTNYGYTF
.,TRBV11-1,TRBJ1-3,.,CASSGDRFASGNTIYF
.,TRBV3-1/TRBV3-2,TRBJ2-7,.,CASSPQTEISYEQYF
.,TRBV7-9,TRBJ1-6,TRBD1,CASSDRTGGPNSPLHF
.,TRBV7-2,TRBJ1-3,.,CASSRTSSGAQGNTIYF